These 28 T cell receptor beta chains came from one sample sequenced in a study of blood T cell repertoires in COVID-19. Assay: immunoSEQ multiplex PCR; the TCRdb copy retains only in-frame clones and omits some. The repertoire holds 100,000 to 150,000 clones, with roughly 86% as singletons. The sequenced material came from peripheral blood. These receptors originate from a human donor in a cohort sampled during active COVID-19.

This clone was seen more than once but under ten times. V gene TRBV20-1 combines with J gene TRBJ1-1, with 7 bases lining up with TRBD1. CDR1 and CDR2 from the germline V gene are DFQATT and SNEGSKA (reference sequence). The CDR3 has 10 residues. Losses at the gene ends were 5 bases for V and 11 bases for J; bases not matched to a gene: 5. CDR3 nucleotides: TGCAGTGCTCAGGACAGGTTCGCTTTCTTT. Protein sequence: CSAQDRFAFF.

The V and J genes are TRBV6-5 and TRBJ2-4; D perhaps matches TRBD2 (5 bases). Germline assignment: CDR1 MNHEY and CDR2 SVGAGI. Deletions cut 2 bases from V and 0 bases from J, with 11 bases between. The CDR3 has 16 residues. The CDR3 region has the DNA TGTGCCAGCAGTTACGGCCTAGGACTAGCCAAAAACATTCAGTACTTC. It specifies CASSYGLGLAKNIQYF.

The J gene is TRBJ2-3, the V gene TRBV7-2, with TRBD2 identical over 13 bases. V lost 1 base, J lost 12 bases, and 4 bases stayed unmatched. Germline V CDR1 and CDR2: SGHTA, FQGNSA. The CDR3 covers 14 residues. CDR3 sequence: CASSLDRTSGSQYF. CDR3 nucleotides: TGTGCCAGCAGCTTAGACCGGACTAGCGGGAGCCAGTATTTT.

V gene TRBV7-8 combines with J gene TRBJ2-1, with 11 bases that match TRBD2. J lost 6 bases, V lost 6 bases, and 4 bases had no gene match. The CDR3 has 14 residues. Germline lookup yields CDR1 SGHVS and CDR2 FQNEAQ. DNA for the CDR3: TGTGCCAGCAGAAGACTAGCGGGGAGCAATGAGCAGTTCTTC. Amino acids: CASRRLAGSNEQFF.

The genes are TRBV7-9 and TRBJ2-3, with D maybe TRBD1 (6 bases). The CDR3 loop spans 15 amino acids. Trimming removed 6 bases from V and 2 bases from J, with 15 bases in between. Germline values: CDR1 SEHNR, CDR2 FQNEAQ (reference sequence). CDR3 nucleotide sequence: TGTGCCAGCAGTCCCGGGACAAGCACCACAGATACGCAGTATTTT. Its translation is CASSPGTSTTDTQYF.

This clone was seen at least ten times. The V and J genes are TRBV4-2 and TRBJ2-1, with TRBD1 matching 9 bases. Germline lookup yields CDR1 LGHNA and CDR2 YNFKEQ. Unmatched junction bases numbered 8, after V lost 1 base and J lost 7 bases. The CDR3 is 16 residues long. This CDR3 reads CASSQGSGQGLNEQFF. In DNA form, the CDR3 reads TGTGCCAGCAGCCAAGGCTCGGGACAGGGTCTAAATGAGCAGTTCTTC.

The chain is built from TRBV2 and TRBJ2-3; 8 bases are shared with TRBD2. Germline V lookup: CDR1 SNHLY, CDR2 FYNNEI. This CDR3 is 15 amino acids long. The V segment lost 2 bases and the J segment 6 bases; nucleotides outside the gene matches: 7. In DNA form, the CDR3 reads TGTGCCAGCAGTGAATGGAGCGGGAGAGGTGATACGCAGTATTTT. As protein: CASSEWSGRGDTQYF.

This rearrangement joins TRBV6-5 to TRBJ2-5; maybe TRBD2 (6 bases). The ends were cut back, 5 bases at V and 6 bases at J, with 19 bases in the middle. CDR3 size: 15 residues. The germline V gene has CDR1 MNHEY and CDR2 SVGAGI. CDR3 sequence (DNA): TGTGCCAGCAGTCCCAGTAGCGGACCCTGGAAGACCCAGTACTTC. Its protein is CASSPSSGPWKTQYF.

This clone was seen more than once but under ten times. CDR3: CASSARDSYEQYF. As DNA, the CDR3 is TGTGCCAGCAGCGCCAGGGACTCCTACGAGCAGTACTTC. This rearrangement joins TRBV7-9 to TRBJ2-7, with a weak D call TRBD1 (5 bases). Germline lookup yields CDR1 SEHNR and CDR2 FQNEAQ (reference sequence). Trimming shortened V by 5 bases and J by 0 bases, and 8 bases separated the two germline ends. CDR3 length: 13 amino acids.

J is TRBJ2-5 and V is TRBV18; 7 nucleotides line up with TRBD1. Germline V lookup: CDR1 KGHSH, CDR2 LQKENI. This CDR3 comprises 14 residues. V shed 6 bases, J shed 1 base, and the junction held 5 bases outside the gene matches. The CDR3 DNA reads as TGTGCCAGCTCCTGGACAGGCTTCCAAGAGACCCAGTACTTC. Amino acid sequence: CASSWTGFQETQYF.

V usage is TRBV6-5 and J usage is TRBJ1-1; D might be TRBD1 (5 bases). V was pared by 0 bases and J by 5 bases, with 16 bases between. The CDR3 length is 16 residues. The V gene's germline CDR1 is MNHEY and CDR2 SVGAGI. CDR3 amino acids: CASSYSTVGPGTEAFF. The CDR3 coding sequence is TGTGCCAGCAGTTACTCGACAGTCGGACCTGGAACTGAAGCTTTCTTT.

The chain is built from TRBV24-1 and TRBJ2-1; 8 positions agree with TRBD1. The CDR3 is made up of 17 amino acids. Germline V gene sequence: CDR1 KGHDR, CDR2 SFDVKD. With V trimmed by 0 bases and J by 7 bases, 10 bases remained unmatched. Here the CDR3 DNA reads TGTGCCACCAGTGATTTGTGGGACAGGATCAATTGGAATGAGCAGTTCTTC. Its translation is CATSDLWDRINWNEQFF.

This chain links TRBV7-8 with TRBJ1-1; 7 positions match TRBD1. The junction had 2 bases not matched to a gene; V was cut back by 1 base and J by 0 bases. This CDR3 comprises 15 residues. Germline assignment: CDR1 SGHVS and CDR2 FQNEAQ. The DNA of the CDR3 is TGTGCCAGCAGCTTAGAGGGGGCGGTGAACACTGAAGCTTTCTTT. Translated, it gives CASSLEGAVNTEAFF.

This rearrangement joins TRBV27 to TRBJ2-1; no clear D gene. CDR1 is MNHEY and CDR2 is SMNVEV in the germline V gene (reference sequence). This CDR3 is built from 11 residues. V dropped 5 bases and J dropped 7 bases, with 6 bases sitting between them. CDR3 in amino acids: CASSLNNEQFF. CDR3 nucleotide sequence: TGTGCCAGCAGTCTAAATAATGAGCAGTTCTTC.

V and J are TRBV18 and TRBJ2-5, with D possibly TRBD2 on 6 matching bases. The V end was cut by 11 bases, the J end by 1 base, with 14 bases between. Germline V gene sequence: CDR1 KGHSH, CDR2 LQKENI. The CDR3 runs to 13 residues. The CDR3 region is CAGRGTFQETQYF. In DNA form, the CDR3 reads TGTGCCGGCCGCGGGACTTTCCAAGAGACCCAGTACTTC.

The chain employs TRBV14 and TRBJ1-5, with D unclear. V lost 2 bases and J 4 bases, leaving 6 bases between the germline ends. The CDR3 consists of 13 residues. Germline CDR1 and CDR2: SGHDN and FVKESK. CDR3 nucleotide sequence: TGTGCCAGCAGCCAATTTCAGAATCAGCCCCAGCATTTT. It translates to CASSQFQNQPQHF.

This chain links TRBV10-2 with TRBJ1-4, with D possibly being TRBD1 (6 bases). CDR1 and CDR2 (germline): WSHSY, SAAADI. The germline V and J ends were trimmed by 3 bases and 4 bases, with 12 bases remaining between them. The length of the CDR3 is 15 residues. CDR3 amino acids: CASSEPTGFNEKLFF. The DNA for the CDR3 is TGCGCCAGCAGTGAACCTACAGGGTTTAATGAAAAACTGTTTTTT.

CDR3 nucleotides: TGTACTGCTAAAGGGGGCTCTGGAAACACCATATATTTT. Amino acid sequence: CTAKGGSGNTIYF. V is TRBV6-6 and J is TRBJ1-3; the D gene is possibly TRBD1 (6 bases). Germline V gene lookup returns CDR1 MNHNY and CDR2 SVGAGI (reference sequence). This CDR3 has 13 amino acids.

CDR3 nucleotides: TGTGCCAGCAGCCCGGGATTCTCGACCAACGTCCTGACTTTC. Translation: CASSPGFSTNVLTF. This chain links TRBV11-2 with TRBJ2-6, with a weak D call TRBD2 (5 bases). The V gene lost 5 bases and the J gene lost 8 bases, with 13 bases spanning the gap. CDR3 length: 14 residues. Germline values: CDR1 SGHAT, CDR2 FQNNGV.

The rearrangement uses TRBV5-1 and TRBJ2-1; 7 bases fit TRBD2. V shed 3 bases and J 1 base; nucleotides not matched to a gene: 7. The germline V gene has CDR1 SGHRS and CDR2 YFSETQ. The CDR3 spans 16 residues. For the CDR3, the DNA is TGCGCCAGCAGCTCCAGTGGGGGAGGGTCCTACAATGAGCAGTTCTTC. It is translated as CASSSSGGGSYNEQFF.

Only one count was recorded for this clone. The chain combines TRBV10-3 with TRBJ2-1; the match to TRBD1 covers 10 bases. The junction had 6 bases not matched to a gene; V was cut back by 3 bases and J by 7 bases. CDR3 length: 15 amino acids. Germline CDR1 is ENHRY and CDR2 is SYGVKD. Written as DNA, the CDR3 is TGTGCCATCAGTGATGGGACAGGGGCCAAGAATGAGCAGTTCTTC. Protein sequence: CAISDGTGAKNEQFF.

The chain is built from TRBV5-6 and TRBJ2-5; TRBD1 matches at 7 bases. The ends lost 0 bases at V and 5 bases at J; junction bases unmatched: 10. CDR1 is SGHDT, CDR2 YYEEEE, per germline. The CDR3 totals 16 residues. The CDR3: CASSLAPATGWETQYF. CDR3 nucleotides: TGTGCCAGCAGCTTGGCCCCCGCGACAGGGTGGGAGACCCAGTACTTC.

This sequence joins TRBV14 and TRBJ2-3; D is ambiguous. From germline, CDR1 is SGHDN and CDR2 FVKESK. Trimming took off 1 base at V and 9 bases at J, with 11 bases between the two ends. The CDR3 loop spans 13 amino acids. The CDR3 DNA is TGTGCCAGCAGCCAAGTTATCGGTTTAACGCAGTATTTT. It encodes CASSQVIGLTQYF.

V is TRBV3-1 (or the pseudogene TRBV3-2) and J is TRBJ1-1; perhaps TRBD1 as D (6 bases). V was cut by 4 bases and J by 3 bases, with 12 bases left in between. From germline, CDR1 is LGHDT and CDR2 YNNKEL (reference sequence). CDR3 size: 14 residues. The CDR3 region is CASSPLDSYTEAFF. CDR3 DNA sequence: TGTGCCAGCAGCCCCCTGGACAGTTACACTGAAGCTTTCTTT.

This clone showed up just once. V gene TRBV3-1 (or the pseudogene TRBV3-2) combines with J gene TRBJ2-1; TRBD2 is a possible D gene (5 bases). Germline V gene lookup returns CDR1 LGHDT and CDR2 YNNKEL (reference sequence). The CDR3 loop spans 14 amino acids. The V end was cut by 8 bases, the J end by 2 bases, with 13 bases between. The CDR3 region has the DNA TGTGCCAGCGCACGTTTCGGGGCCTACAATGAGCAGTTCTTC. This gives the protein CASARFGAYNEQFF.

The chain couples TRBV24-1 to TRBJ2-1; D is possibly TRBD2 (6 bases). The CDR3 has 15 residues. Germline CDR1 and CDR2: KGHDR and SFDVKD. V lost 4 bases and J 0 bases, leaving 9 bases between the germline ends. CDR3 residues: CATSEGGSSYNEQFF. DNA for the CDR3: TGTGCCACCAGTGAGGGAGGAAGCTCCTACAATGAGCAGTTCTTC.

The V and J genes are TRBV5-4 and TRBJ2-3; 14 bases are a match to TRBD2. J gave up 3 bases and V 4 bases, and 7 bases lay outside the gene matches. In germline, CDR1 is SGHNT, CDR2 YYREEE (reference sequence). The CDR3 spans 17 residues. CDR3 region: CASSRRLAGGQTDTQYF. CDR3 coding DNA: TGTGCCAGCAGCCGTAGACTAGCGGGAGGGCAAACAGATACGCAGTATTTT.

The V gene is TRBV3-1 (or the pseudogene TRBV3-2), the J gene TRBJ1-6, with unresolved D. In germline, CDR1 is LGHDT, CDR2 YNNKEL (reference sequence). The V and J ends lost 6 bases and 2 bases respectively, with 5 bases between them. The CDR3 totals 13 residues. In DNA form, the CDR3 reads TGTGCCAGCAGGAGCACCTATAATTCACCCCTCCACTTT. Residues: CASRSTYNSPLHF.